This T cell receptor (beta chain) was recorded in a study of regulatory T cells in long-lasting Graves disease. In building TCR beta libraries, iRepertoire HTBI primers were used together with Arm-PCR of CDR3 regions. Each CDR3 protein is one row after TCRdb ran MiXCR on the multiplex PCR reads. This sample has about 470,000 distinct CDR3 sequences, with under 25% found just once. This clonotype was detected a few times. Deletions cut 2 bases from V and 3 bases from J, with 11 bases between. The CDR3 totals 15 residues. Germline values: CDR1 MNHNS, CDR2 SASEGT. Time point denoted: persistent/refractory GD, antithyroid drugs over 5 years with positive TRAb. Construction of the TCR library relied on RNA isolated from PBMCs.

The clonotype comes from a female donor with Graves disease. The chain links TRBV6-1 to TRBJ2-1; D remains unclear. The specimen comprised peripheral blood mononuclear cells (PBMCs), sampled when the disease was refractory, from a patient treated with antithyroid drugs. CDR3 sequence: CASSETRADYNEQFF. DNA of the CDR3: TGTGCCAGCAGTGAAACCCGGGCCGACTACAATGAGCAGTTCTTC.